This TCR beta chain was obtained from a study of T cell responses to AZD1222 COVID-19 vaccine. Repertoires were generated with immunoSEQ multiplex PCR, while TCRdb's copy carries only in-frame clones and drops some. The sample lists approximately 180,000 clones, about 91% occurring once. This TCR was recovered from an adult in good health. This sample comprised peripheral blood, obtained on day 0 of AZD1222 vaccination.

DNA for the CDR3: TGTGCCAGCAGCCAAGATTCAGGTCAGAACTATGGCTACACCTTC. This encodes CASSQDSGQNYGYTF. The rearrangement joins TRBV4-2 to TRBJ1-2; D remains unclear. This CDR3 has 15 residues. Germline lookup yields CDR1 LGHNA and CDR2 YNFKEQ. V lost 0 bases and J 2 bases, leaving 10 bases between the germline ends.